These 7 T cell receptor beta chains were all obtained from the same sample, sequenced in a study of blood T cell repertoires in COVID-19 (TCRdb year 2020). The library came from the immunoSEQ multiplex PCR assay. TCRdb mirrors the immuneACCESS table, restricted to in-frame sequences. Some clones are absent from its copies; in checked studies, under half trace to an unresolved V gene, and the reason for the others is unknown. The sample has 120,000 to 150,000 clones on record, 70% to 90% of them singletons. The leading ten clones occupy 6.5% to 9.5% of the sample. The sample taken for sequencing was peripheral blood. All receptors derive from a woman aged 55-69 years with COVID-19, enrolled during active disease.

V gene TRBV9 combines with J gene TRBJ1-1; D not resolved. This CDR3 region has 14 residues. The V and J ends lost 0 bases and 2 bases respectively, with 8 bases between them. Germline values: CDR1 SGDLS, CDR2 YYNGEE. CDR3: CASSVEAGNTEAFF. The CDR3, as DNA: TGTGCCAGCAGCGTAGAGGCAGGTAACACTGAAGCTTTCTTT.

The chain has TRBV18 and TRBJ1-1, with a tentative D call TRBD1 (6 bases). The CDR3 extends over 16 amino acids. The germline gives CDR1 KGHSH, CDR2 LQKENI. The V end lost 3 bases, the J end lost 0 bases, and 14 bases lay between the germline ends. The CDR3 reads CASSPPGTFLNTEAFF. In DNA, the CDR3 is TGTGCCAGCTCACCCCCCGGGACATTTTTGAACACTGAAGCTTTCTTT.

This clone showed up just once. This sequence joins TRBV5-5 and TRBJ1-2; TRBD1 matches at 10 bases. Looked up from germline, CDR1 is SGHKS and CDR2 is YYEKEE (reference sequence). CDR3 length equals 15 residues. The junction had 4 bases not matched to a gene; V was cut back by 4 bases and J by 1 base. In DNA form, the CDR3 reads TGTGCCAGCAGCGGCAGGGACAGGGGTAACTATGGCTACACCTTC. The encoded protein is CASSGRDRGNYGYTF.

J is TRBJ1-1 and V is TRBV6-5; D is unclear. CDR1 MNHEY and CDR2 SVGAGI come from the germline V gene. The V gene lost 5 bases and the J gene lost 4 bases, with 11 bases spanning the gap. The CDR3 has 13 residues. The chain's CDR3 is CASSIPEGTEAFF. As DNA, the CDR3 is TGTGCCAGCAGTATCCCCGAGGGCACTGAAGCTTTCTTT.

The chain links TRBV25-1 to TRBJ1-1; a weak D match, TRBD1 (5 bases). Germline loops: CDR1 MGHDK, CDR2 SYGVNS. This CDR3 is built from 16 residues. Trimming took off 3 bases at V and 2 bases at J, with 16 bases between the two ends. The CDR3 is CASSDSWGTLNTEAFF. CDR3 in DNA: TGTGCCAGCAGTGATTCATGGGGCACGCTAAACACTGAAGCTTTCTTT.

This clone was observed once. This chain uses TRBV6-6 with TRBJ1-2, with D maybe TRBD1 (5 bases). Germline CDR1 reads MNHNY; CDR2 reads SVGAGI (reference sequence). The CDR3 runs to 14 residues. V lost 0 bases to trimming and J lost 2 bases, with 7 bases between them. CDR3 region: CASSYSKGNYGYTF. In DNA form, the CDR3 reads TGTGCCAGCAGTTACTCGAAGGGGAACTATGGCTACACCTTC.

The rearrangement joins TRBV3-1 (or the pseudogene TRBV3-2) to TRBJ1-3; maybe TRBD1 (5 bases). Germline V gives CDR1 LGHDT, CDR2 YNNKEL (reference sequence). This CDR3 has 17 residues. The V gene lost 4 bases and the J gene lost 0 bases, with 16 bases spanning the gap. CDR3 region: CASSLRTGWYSGNTIYF. In nucleotides, the CDR3 is TGTGCCAGCAGCCTCCGCACAGGCTGGTACTCTGGAAACACCATATATTTT.